This T cell receptor (beta chain) stems from a study of blood T cell repertoires in COVID-19. Study-wide context: Samples taken during acute and convalescent COVID-19 were collected in the United States, Italy and Spain.

Per germline, CDR1 SGDLS and CDR2 YYNGEE. The V end lost 6 bases, the J end lost 1 base, and 19 bases lay between the germline ends. This CDR3 spans 16 amino acids. Sequencing used immunoSEQ multiplex PCR; TCRdb keeps in-frame clones, though not all of them. Of about 310,000 clones listed, 90% are singletons. The clonotype was recovered from a woman in her thirties or forties with COVID-19, enrolled during active disease. This chain connects TRBV9 to TRBJ1-2, with D possibly TRBD1 on 6 matching bases. Sequencing used peripheral blood. CDR3 in DNA: TGTGCCAGCACTGCGGGGGGCTCAAGATTTAACTATGGCTACACCTTC. Its translation is CASTAGGSRFNYGYTF.